This TCR beta chain was recorded in a study of shared clonotypes between healthy human individuals. Sequencing used immunoSEQ multiplex PCR; TCRdb keeps in-frame clones, though not all of them. The table shows about half a million clones, with around four fifths occurring only once. Donors, healthy HIV-negative adults, lacked recent acute infections or vaccinations. The specimen was PBMCs. This TCR derives from a woman aged 40 to 49 in good health. Some clones in this sample may be carry-over from other donors' samples.

The CDR3 sequence is CASSLGRDSYNEQFF. The CDR3 coding sequence is TGTGCCAGCAGCCTCGGTCGGGACAGTTACAATGAGCAGTTCTTC. The chain has TRBV4-2 and TRBJ2-1; 7 bases line up with TRBD1. The CDR3 totals 15 residues. Trimming removed 4 bases from V and 4 bases from J; junction bases left unmatched: 7. The germline V gene has CDR1 LGHNA and CDR2 YNFKEQ.